Presented here are 9 T cell receptor beta chains from one specimen sequenced in a study of shared clonotypes between healthy human individuals. Measured with immunoSEQ multiplex PCR; TCRdb has only the in-frame clones, and not every one. This table holds 330,000 or so clones, around 67% found once. Source material: memory CD4+ T cells sorted from blood. Subset specified: CD45RA-negative fraction. The receptor source for this set is a man under 40 in good health.

This sequence joins TRBV11-2 and TRBJ1-4; D is ambiguous. V shed 5 bases and J shed 5 bases, with 12 bases lying between them. CDR1 and CDR2 (germline): SGHAT, FQNNGV. CDR3 length equals 14 residues. CDR3 bases: TGTGCCAGCAGCCCACGGGCCTTCAATGAAAAACTGTTTTTT. Translated: CASSPRAFNEKLFF.

This clone was detected only a few times. This chain joins TRBV18 and TRBJ2-3; TRBD2 matches 7 bases. The CDR3 length is 18 residues. Trimming took 1 base from V and 0 from J; bases not matched to a gene: 10. The germline CDR1 and CDR2 sequences are KGHSH and LQKENI. The CDR3 protein is CASSPLSRLAGSTDTQYF. The CDR3 coding sequence is TGTGCCAGCTCACCACTTTCCCGACTAGCCGGAAGCACAGATACGCAGTATTTT.

The chain links TRBV5-4 to TRBJ1-2; TRBD1 agrees at 9 bases. Germline V gene sequence: CDR1 SGHNT, CDR2 YYREEE (reference sequence). The CDR3 contains 16 residues. After removal of 0 bases from V and 3 bases from J, the junction contained 6 bases not matched to a gene. CDR3 in DNA: TGTGCCAGCAGCTTGGGTAACAGGGGGCTTGACTATGGCTACACCTTC. Translation gives CASSLGNRGLDYGYTF.

This clone showed up just a few times. The J gene is TRBJ2-1, the V gene TRBV7-2; 8 bases are a match to TRBD2. Germline CDR1 is SGHTA and CDR2 is FQGNSA. The CDR3 spans 18 residues. V shed 2 bases, J shed 6 bases, and the junction held 15 bases outside the gene matches. The CDR3 coding sequence is TGTGCCAGCAGCTTATTACAGGGTCGGAGCGGGAGAGGCAATGAGCAGTTCTTC. Protein sequence: CASSLLQGRSGRGNEQFF. Variable domain in full (rest from reference TRBV7-2 and TRBJ2-1): GAGVSQSPSNKVTEKGKDVELRCDPISGHTALYWYRQSLGQGLEFLIYFQGNSAPDKSGLPSDRFSAERTGGSVSTLTIQRTQQEDSAVYLCASSLLQGRSGRGNEQFFGPGTRLTVL.

V gene TRBV18 combines with J gene TRBJ2-5; D might be TRBD2 (6 bases). This CDR3 comprises 15 residues. CDR1 and CDR2 from the germline V gene are KGHSH and LQKENI. Trimming left V 2 bases short and J 3 bases short, with 13 bases between. The CDR3 spells CASSPAGTEKETQYF. CDR3 sequence (DNA): TGTGCCAGCTCACCAGCGGGGACGGAGAAAGAGACCCAGTACTTC. Using reference TRBV18 and TRBJ2-5 for the parts outside the CDR3, the full variable domain is NAGVMQNPRHLVRRRGQEARLRCSPMKGHSHVYWYRQLPEEGLKFMVYLQKENIIDESGMPKERFSAEFPKEGPSILRIQQVVRGDSAAYFCASSPAGTEKETQYFGPGTRLLVL.

The rearrangement links TRBV19 to TRBJ2-1; 7 nucleotides match TRBD2. From germline, CDR1 is LNHDA and CDR2 SQIVND (reference sequence). The CDR3 covers 18 residues. Germline trimming cut 1 base from V and 7 bases from J; bases unmatched to any gene: 16. CDR3 coding DNA: TGTGCCAGTAGTATAGTGTGGGCTAGCGGAGGAGCTGGGAATGAGCAGTTCTTC. As protein: CASSIVWASGGAGNEQFF.

The CDR3 DNA is TGCGCCAGCAGCCCCGGAGGGACAGGGAACAATGAGCAGTTCTTC. Translation gives CASSPGGTGNNEQFF. The chain carries TRBV5-1 and TRBJ2-1; 9 nucleotides line up with TRBD1. Trimming at V came to 4 bases and at J to 5 bases, leaving 7 bases not matched to a gene. This CDR3 region has 15 residues. Germline CDR1 reads SGHRS; CDR2 reads YFSETQ. Based on the CDR3 plus reference TRBV5-1 and TRBJ2-1, the full variable domain is KAGVTQTPRYLIKTRGQQVTLSCSPISGHRSVSWYQQTPGQGLQFLFEYFSETQRNKGNFPGRFSGRQFSNSRSEMNVSTLELGDSALYLCASSPGGTGNNEQFFGPGTRLTVL.

This clone was recorded a few times. This rearrangement joins TRBV10-2 to TRBJ2-1, with TRBD2 identical over 15 bases. This CDR3 region has 13 residues. CDR1 and CDR2 from the germline V gene are WSHSY and SAAADI. J was trimmed by 12 bases and V by 7 bases; bases with no gene match: 4. The CDR3 sequence is CASTGLAGGGQFF. CDR3 sequence (DNA): TGCGCCAGCACGGGACTAGCGGGAGGTGGGCAGTTCTTC.

In this sample, this clone turned up once. The chain couples TRBV9 to TRBJ2-7; perhaps D is TRBD1 or TRBD2 (5 bases each). The CDR3 covers 16 residues. V was shortened by 0 bases and J by 4 bases, with 17 bases between the two germline ends. The V gene's germline CDR1 is SGDLS and CDR2 YYNGEE. The CDR3 sequence is CASSVVAVARGYEQYF. Written as DNA, the CDR3 is TGTGCCAGCAGCGTAGTTGCAGTAGCGAGGGGTTACGAGCAGTACTTC. The full variable domain, its missing parts supplied by reference TRBV9 and TRBJ2-7, is DSGVTQTPKHLITATGQRVTLRCSPRSGDLSVYWYQQSLDQGLQFLIQYYNGEERAKGNILERFSAQQFPDLHSELNLSSLELGDSALYFCASSVVAVARGYEQYFGPGTRLTVT.